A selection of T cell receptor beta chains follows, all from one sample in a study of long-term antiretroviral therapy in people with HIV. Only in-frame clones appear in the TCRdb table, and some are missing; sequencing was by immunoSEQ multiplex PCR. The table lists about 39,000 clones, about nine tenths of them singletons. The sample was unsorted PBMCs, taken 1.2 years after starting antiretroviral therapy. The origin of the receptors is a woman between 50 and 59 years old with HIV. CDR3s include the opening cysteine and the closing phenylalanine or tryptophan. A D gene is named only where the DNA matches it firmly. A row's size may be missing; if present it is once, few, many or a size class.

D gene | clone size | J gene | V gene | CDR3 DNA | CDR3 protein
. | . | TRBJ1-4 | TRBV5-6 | TGTGCCAGCAGCTTGCGGGTAGAGTTCGGTAATGAAAAACTGTTTTTT | CASSLRVEFGNEKLFF
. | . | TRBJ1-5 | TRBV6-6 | TGTGCCAGCAGTTACGTACAGAATCAGCCCCAGCATTTT | CASSYVQNQPQHF
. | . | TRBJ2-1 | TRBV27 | TGTGCCAGCAGTCCACATGAGCGGCTCAATGAGCAGTTCTTC | CASSPHERLNEQFF
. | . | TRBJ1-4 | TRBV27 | TGTGCCAGCAGTCCGGGGGTTAATGAAAAACTGTTTTTT | CASSPGVNEKLFF
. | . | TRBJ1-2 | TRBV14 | TGTGCCAGCAGCCAAGAGGGGGTAGTTGGCTATGGCTACACCTTC | CASSQEGVVGYGYTF
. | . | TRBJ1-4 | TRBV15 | TGTGCCACCAGCAGGCCAGCAACTAATGAAAAACTGTTTTTT | CATSRPATNEKLFF
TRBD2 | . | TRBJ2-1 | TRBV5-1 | TGCGCCAGCAGCTTGCTAAGCGGGGGGGCCAATGAGCAGTTCTTC | CASSLLSGGANEQFF
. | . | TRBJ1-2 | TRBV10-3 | TGTGCCATCAGTGAGGGCGGGACAAGGCTTCTTGGCTACACCTTC | CAISEGGTRLLGYTF
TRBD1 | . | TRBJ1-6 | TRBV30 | TGTGCCTGGAGCGCGACCGGGACAGTCTATAGCTCCTATAATTCACCCCTCCACTTT | CAWSATGTVYSSYNSPLHF
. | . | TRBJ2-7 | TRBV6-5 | TGTGCCAGCAACCAGGCGGGGGCTTGGGAGCAGTACTTC | CASNQAGAWEQYF
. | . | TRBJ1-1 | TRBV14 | TGTGCCAGCAGTCGGTTTTCGGGGGAAGCTTTCTTT | CASSRFSGEAFF
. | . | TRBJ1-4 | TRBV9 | TGTGCCAGCAGCGTTACGTCCCTTTGGGGTAATGAAAAACTGTTTTTT | CASSVTSLWGNEKLFF
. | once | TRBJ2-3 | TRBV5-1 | TGCGCCAGCAGCTTGGAGGCGGGGAGCACAGATACGCAGTATTTT | CASSLEAGSTDTQYF
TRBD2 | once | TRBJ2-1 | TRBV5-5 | TGTGCCAGCAGCTGGGGACTAGCGCCCTACAATGAGCAGTTCTTC | CASSWGLAPYNEQFF
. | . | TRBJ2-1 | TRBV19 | TGTGCCAGTAGGCGGGTAGGGCCGGCAAATGAGCAGTTCTTC | CASRRVGPANEQFF
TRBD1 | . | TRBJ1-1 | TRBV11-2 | TGTGCCAGCAGCCCCCCCATGACAGGGCGAAACACTGAAGCTTTCTTT | CASSPPMTGRNTEAFF
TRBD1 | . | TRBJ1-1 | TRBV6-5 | TGTGCCAGCAGGGGCCAGGGGGCGATAATTAGGGAAGCTTTCTTT | CASRGQGAIIREAFF
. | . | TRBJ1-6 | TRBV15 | TGTGCCACCAGCAGAGATATAGGGGATTCACCCCTCCACTTT | CATSRDIGDSPLHF